Sequencing of this T cell receptor beta chain was carried out in a study of human T cells and chemical hapten exposure (dated by TCRdb to 2020 to 2022). For the wider study: For sensitization, 2% DPC in acetone was applied to a roughly 2 cm by roughly 2 cm area of upper inner arm skin. The libraries were sequenced as a pool, and the TCR yield per sample differed mostly because of small variations in library volumes within the pool. The study tracked peripheral blood TCR repertoire changes in vivo during primary and secondary sensitization to the hapten diphenylcyclopropenone (DPC) in alopecia patients. Throughout the study period of around 24 weeks, patients also received therapeutic DPC doses to the scalp every week. Roughly 30 alopecia patients gave blood for TCR sequencing at one to four time points (pre-sensitization, 2, 6 and 24 weeks). Most of the patients in the cohort were female, and the cohort covered alopecia areata with under or over 50% scalp involvement, alopecia totalis and alopecia universalis. Patient blood was sampled pre-sensitization (week 0) and at 2, 6 and about 24 weeks after DPC sensitization. Patch testing was performed on the upper back with Finn chambers containing 0.01% DPC, and the patch tests were scored after 6 days according to International Contact Dermatitis Research Group standards. Summary of the overall study and its limitations: DPC sensitization did not change how many TCRs were above 1 in 1000 frequency, and no evidence was found of alterations in global repertoire structure. Significantly more large CDR3 similarity clusters were formed by expanded TCRs than by pre-sensitization or healthy control sets, consistent with antigen-driven responses. After repeated subsampling, changes were observed in the strength of the expansion versus patch-test correlation and in the threshold at which the correlation became significant. Alopecia, a presumed autoimmune disease, was present in all patients, so the immune response of the patients might differ from that of healthy individuals. The number of PT1 expanded TCRs positively correlated with patch test score, significant at thresholds 8, 16 and 32 but not 4.

The library was obtained by RACE. The sequencer was a NextSeq 500. Library preparation attached unique molecular identifiers to individual cDNA molecules for quantitative, reproducible TCR counting. Each blood RNA sample was used to sequence both TCR alpha and TCR beta chains. For the original study's pipeline: The median number of TCRs per sample was 95,638, ranging from about 20,000 to 700,000. V, J and CDR3 annotation of the TCR reads was performed with the Decombinator software suite. For PS versus PT1 abundance plots, all samples were subsampled to the same number of TCRs (28,000). Expanded TCRs were defined as absent before sensitization and observed at least eight times at the 2-week time point. TCRdb took the public reads, trimmed them with fastp at Q25, ran MiXCR for clone calling and kept in-frame beta chains. Every entry covers one CDR3 protein and lists the most common genes and DNA from its rows. The V and J calls and clone size are TCRdb's, not the authors'. Present in this sample are about 80,000 distinct CDR3 sequences, around a tenth of which were seen just once. The ten largest account for about 1.4% of the sample.

A note on this clonotype: Its antigen is currently not known. Base quality data are lacking; no much larger clone is found one base away.

The time point label on this specimen signifies: patch test 2, 6 weeks after DPC sensitization. The treatment or condition label, as the study defines it: therapeutic diphenylcyclopropenone sensitization with weekly scalp DPC. At each patch-test visit, blood was drawn before the patch test was applied. Eligible patients were aged 18 to 70, diagnosed with alopecia, deemed suitable for DPC therapy, and excluded if pregnant. Total RNA was extracted from unfractionated whole blood collected in Tempus Blood RNA tubes. V gives up 7 bases and J gives up 6 bases, and the segment between their germline ends measures 9 bases. The CDR3, cysteine through phenylalanine, is 12 amino acids long. The only DNA kept is the CDR3, 36 bases in frame from the first base.

The clonotype was recovered from a man aged 18 to 29 with alopecia areata. Some clones in this sample may be carry-over from other donors' samples. The sequencing used whole blood, collected in connection with sensitization to the hapten diphenylcyclopropenone (DPC). The chain uses TRBV12-3 or TRBV12-4 and TRBJ2-2, with TRBD2 as a weak D call on 6 bases. The sequence in DNA is TGTGCCAGCACCGGGGGTTCCGGGGAGCTGTTTTTT. It codes for CASTGGSGELFF.